Following are 14 T cell receptor beta chains from one sample sequenced in a study of CD8 T cells in ankylosing spondylitis. TCRdb called the 5' RACE reads again in MiXCR, with one record for every CDR3 protein. The profile shows roughly 700,000 distinct CDR3 sequences, 15% to 20% of them singletons. Their antigens remain unidentified. Whole-study findings and limits: Roughly eight highly homologous variants formed a TCR beta motif that appeared characteristic of ankylosing spondylitis blood.

Sequenced material: blood, either unsorted or a sorted T cell fraction (not recorded which). The receptors come from a male donor with ankylosing spondylitis.

This rearrangement joins TRBV20-1 to TRBJ2-2; no clear D gene. Germline V gene data show CDR1 as DFQATT and CDR2 as SNEGSKA (reference sequence). The CDR3 consists of 15 residues. V was pared by 2 bases and J by 4 bases, with 14 bases between. Written as DNA, the CDR3 is TGCAGTGCTAGACGACACACGTCGGGCACCGGGGAGCTGTTTTTT. Translating it yields CSARRHTSGTGELFF.

With regard to this clonotype: A junction end diverges from the germline sequence, so it may reflect a read error. The V gene is TRBV29-1, the J gene TRBJ2-2; 7 bases line up with TRBD1. Germline CDR1 and CDR2: SQVTM and ANQGSEA. This CDR3 has 12 residues. The CDR3 DNA sequence: TGCAGCGCCCGGGACAGCACCTGGGAGCTGTTTTTT. Residues: CSARDSTWELFF.

This chain links TRBV27 with TRBJ1-5, with 7 bases aligning to TRBD1. J gave up 7 bases and V 6 bases, and 9 bases lay outside the gene matches. Germline values: CDR1 MNHEY, CDR2 SMNVEV (reference sequence). The CDR3 is made up of 14 amino acids. This chain's CDR3 is CASSETGPGQPQHF. In DNA form, the CDR3 reads TGTGCCAGCAGCGAGACAGGGCCTGGCCAGCCCCAGCATTTT.

This clonotype was found a few times. This rearrangement joins TRBV27 to TRBJ1-5; TRBD1 matches at 8 bases. The V gene end was trimmed by 6 bases and the J gene end by 2 bases; junction bases not matched to a gene: 12. The V gene's germline CDR1 is MNHEY and CDR2 SMNVEV (reference sequence). The CDR3 is made up of 17 amino acids. The CDR3 protein is CASSYRAGGGGNQPQHF. Written as DNA, the CDR3 is TGTGCCAGCAGCTACAGGGCAGGGGGCGGTGGCAATCAGCCCCAGCATTTT.

A few counts support this clonotype. The chain couples TRBV2 to TRBJ2-3, with D possibly matching TRBD1 (6 bases). Germline V gene sequence: CDR1 SNHLY, CDR2 FYNNEI. This CDR3 region has 16 residues. V was shortened by 5 bases and J by 2 bases, with 17 bases between the two germline ends. The CDR3 sequence is CASSFRGSSPTDTQYF. The CDR3 DNA sequence: TGTGCCAGCAGTTTCAGGGGAAGCTCGCCCACAGATACGCAGTATTTT.

V and J are TRBV20-1 and TRBJ1-1, with TRBD1 identical over 7 bases. The V and J ends lost 5 bases and 4 bases, in that order; junction bases with no gene match: 10. This CDR3 has 14 residues. Germline V gene sequence: CDR1 DFQATT, CDR2 SNEGSKA (reference sequence). The DNA for the CDR3 is TGCAGTGCTTATCAAACGACAGGGCCCACTGAAGCTTTCTTT. It translates to CSAYQTTGPTEAFF.

This clonotype was found many times. The genes are TRBV12-3 or TRBV12-4 and TRBJ1-4; D may be TRBD1 (5 bases). Trimming removed 2 bases from V and 6 bases from J, with 10 bases in between. There are 14 residues in the CDR3. CDR3 sequence: CASSLSRGDEKLFF. CDR3 DNA sequence: TGTGCCAGCAGTTTATCCCGAGGGGATGAAAAACTGTTTTTT.

The CDR3 DNA reads as TGCGCCAGCAGCCAAGATTTAGCAGCGTCTGAGCAGTACTTC. Its translation is CASSQDLAASEQYF. The chain is built from TRBV4-1 and TRBJ2-7, with D unclear. The germline V gene has CDR1 MGHRA and CDR2 YSYEKL. Trimming removed 0 bases at V and 7 bases at J, with 13 bases between. This CDR3 is 14 amino acids long.

This clonotype was observed a handful of times. The chain is built from TRBV20-1 and TRBJ2-5, with a weak D call TRBD2 (5 bases). The germline V gene has CDR1 DFQATT and CDR2 SNEGSKA (reference sequence). The CDR3 covers 13 residues. Trimming took off 1 base at V and 5 bases at J, with 11 bases between the two ends. CDR3 nucleotide sequence: TGCAGTGCTAGAGGTCTCGGGGTGGAGACCCAGTACTTC. Translation gives CSARGLGVETQYF.

This sequence joins TRBV2 and TRBJ2-7; D possibly corresponds to TRBD1 (6 bases). Germline-derived CDR1 and CDR2 are SNHLY and FYNNEI. The CDR3 sequence is 12 residues long. V shed 6 bases and J shed 6 bases, with 12 bases lying between them. The CDR3 is CASRNRAVEQYF. CDR3 nucleotides: TGTGCCAGCAGGAACAGGGCGGTCGAGCAGTACTTC. Filled out from reference TRBV2 and TRBJ2-7, the complete variable domain reads EPEVTQTPSHQVTQMGQEVILRCVPISNHLYFYWYRQILGQKVEFLVSFYNNEISEKSEIFDDQFSVERPDGSNFTLKIRSTKLEDSAMYFCASRNRAVEQYFGPGTRLTVT.

The chain combines TRBV5-1 with TRBJ2-1; TRBD2 matches 9 bases. Germline V gene lookup returns CDR1 SGHRS and CDR2 YFSETQ. V dropped 5 bases and J dropped 3; count of bases not matched to a gene: 9. This CDR3 is 16 amino acids long. CDR3 bases: TGCGCCAGCAGTGTGGCGACTAGCGGAAACTACAATGAGCAGTTCTTC. Translated: CASSVATSGNYNEQFF.

This clonotype was seen only a few times. The rearrangement uses TRBV4-1 and TRBJ2-1, with a tentative D call TRBD2 (6 bases). Trimming stripped 4 bases from V and 4 bases from J, with 14 bases between. There are 15 residues in the CDR3. CDR1 is MGHRA, CDR2 YSYEKL, per germline. The CDR3 sequence is CASSLEGLPYNEQFF. The CDR3 region has the DNA TGCGCCAGCAGCCTTGAGGGACTCCCTTACAATGAGCAGTTCTTC.

The chain recombines TRBV20-1 with TRBJ1-5; TRBD1 agrees at 8 bases. CDR1 and CDR2 from the germline V gene are DFQATT and SNEGSKA (reference sequence). V was pared by 3 bases and J by 3 bases, with 10 bases of the junction left unmatched. This CDR3 spans 16 amino acids. DNA of the CDR3: TGCAGTGCTAGGCCCGCCCAGGGGGCGTTCAATCAGCCCCAGCATTTT. This sequence encodes CSARPAQGAFNQPQHF.

This clonotype was seen more than once but under ten times. This chain joins TRBV5-5 and TRBJ2-2, with D perhaps given as TRBD1 or TRBD2 (5 bases each). Trimming stripped 6 bases from V and 0 bases from J, with 15 bases between. Per germline, CDR1 SGHKS and CDR2 YYEKEE (reference sequence). The CDR3 extends over 16 amino acids. The CDR3 nucleotides are TGTGCCAGCATTCAAGGGACGTGGACGAACACCGGGGAGCTGTTTTTT. Translated, it gives CASIQGTWTNTGELFF.